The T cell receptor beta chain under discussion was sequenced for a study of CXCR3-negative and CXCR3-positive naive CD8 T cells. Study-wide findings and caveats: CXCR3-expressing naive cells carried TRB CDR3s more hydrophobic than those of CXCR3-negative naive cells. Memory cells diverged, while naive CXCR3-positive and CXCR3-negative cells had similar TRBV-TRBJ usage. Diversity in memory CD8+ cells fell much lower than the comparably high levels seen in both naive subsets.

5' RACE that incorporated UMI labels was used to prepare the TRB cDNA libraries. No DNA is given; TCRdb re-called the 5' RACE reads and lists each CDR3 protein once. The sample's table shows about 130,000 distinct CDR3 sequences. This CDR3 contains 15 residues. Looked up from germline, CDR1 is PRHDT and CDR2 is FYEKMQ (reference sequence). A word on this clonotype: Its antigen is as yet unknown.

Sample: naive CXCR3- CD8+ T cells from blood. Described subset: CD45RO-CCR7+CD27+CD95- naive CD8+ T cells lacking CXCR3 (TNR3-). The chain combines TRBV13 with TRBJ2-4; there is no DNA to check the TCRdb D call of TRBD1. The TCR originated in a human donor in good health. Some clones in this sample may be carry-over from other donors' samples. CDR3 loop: CASSSGFLGENIQYF. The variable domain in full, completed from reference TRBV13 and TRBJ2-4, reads AAGVIQSPRHLIKEKRETATLKCYPIPRHDTVYWYQQGPGQDPQFLISFYEKMQSDKGSIPDRFSAQQFSDYHSELNMSSLELGDSALYFCASSSGFLGENIQYFGAGTRLSVL.